This T cell receptor (beta chain) was profiled in a study of T cells in Graves' hyperthyroidism and ophthalmopathy. Study overall: Peripheral blood samples were taken at initial diagnosis, prior to any treatment.

Criteria for exclusion of patients were uncontrolled infection, other autoimmune disease, pregnancy or lactation. Diagnostic assessment was based on clinical symptoms, serum thyroxine and TRAb, thyroid ultrasound and orbital computed tomography. What was amplified from RNA transcripts were TCR beta CDR3 regions. The TCR CDR3 first-round RT-PCR relied on the HTBI primer set. TCRdb called the multiplex PCR reads again in MiXCR, with one record for every CDR3 protein. The sample lists approximately 300,000 distinct CDR3 sequences; around 19% were seen once. The table lists this clonotype with a few counts. Trimming cost V 3 bases and J 8 bases, with 13 bases left between them. CDR1 and CDR2 from the germline V gene are MNHNS and SASEGT. This CDR3 has 13 amino acids.

The TCR was taken from a man aged 50 to 59 with Graves' ophthalmopathy. Sequenced sample: blood. The chain joins TRBV6-1 to TRBJ1-2; D is possibly TRBD1 (5 bases). The CDR3 DNA reads as TGTGCCAGCAGTGAGTCAGGGTCAGGAGGCTACACCTTC. Its protein is CASSESGSGGYTF.